A selection of T cell receptor beta chains follows, all from one sample in a study of PD-1 blockade in classical Hodgkin lymphoma. Sequenced by immunoSEQ multiplex PCR; TCRdb stores in-frame clones only, minus some. The sample includes over 60,000 clones, over 90% of them seen just once. Sequencing used peripheral blood mononuclear cells (PBMCs). The receptors here all came from a human donor with classical Hodgkin lymphoma. The CDR3 runs from the conserved cysteine through the conserved F or W. The D gene is left open where the match is weak. Clone size is shown for a subset of rows, as once, few, many or a class of expanded clone.

J gene: TRBJ2-5
V gene: TRBV7-2
clone size: -
D gene: -
CDR3 protein: CASSSRTFRETQYF
CDR3 DNA: TGTGCCAGCAGCTCTAGGACATTTAGAGAGACCCAGTACTTC

J gene: TRBJ2-3
V gene: TRBV7-9
clone size: once
D gene: -
CDR3 protein: CATSLIVDTQYF
CDR3 DNA: TGTGCCACCTCCTTGATAGTAGATACGCAGTATTTT

J gene: TRBJ2-5
V gene: TRBV30
clone size: -
D gene: -
CDR3 protein: CAWNRGIGTETQYF
CDR3 DNA: TGTGCCTGGAACCGGGGGATTGGGACGGAGACCCAGTACTTC

J gene: TRBJ1-2
V gene: TRBV7-8
clone size: -
D gene: TRBD1
CDR3 protein: CASTLRGQGNGYTF
CDR3 DNA: TGTGCCAGCACCTTAAGGGGACAGGGGAATGGCTACACCTTC

J gene: TRBJ1-3
V gene: TRBV28
clone size: once
D gene: -
CDR3 protein: CAGADGGNTIYF
CDR3 DNA: TGTGCCGGGGCAGACGGTGGAAACACCATATATTTT

J gene: TRBJ1-6
V gene: TRBV5-1
clone size: -
D gene: TRBD1
CDR3 protein: CASSGKWDSLNSPLHF
CDR3 DNA: TGCGCCAGCAGCGGGAAGTGGGACAGCCTTAATTCACCCCTCCACTTT

J gene: TRBJ2-3
V gene: TRBV5-4
clone size: -
D gene: -
CDR3 protein: CASSGRRGGAYDTQYF
CDR3 DNA: TGTGCCAGCTCTGGTCGGAGGGGGGGGGCATATGATACGCAGTATTTT

J gene: TRBJ2-1
V gene: TRBV6-5
clone size: -
D gene: -
CDR3 protein: CASSYSTHNEQFF
CDR3 DNA: TGTGCCAGCAGTTACTCTACACACAATGAGCAGTTCTTC

J gene: TRBJ1-5
V gene: TRBV6-6
clone size: -
D gene: -
CDR3 protein: CASTIGFQSNQPQHF
CDR3 DNA: TGTGCCAGCACCATAGGGTTCCAAAGCAATCAGCCCCAGCATTTT

J gene: TRBJ1-6
V gene: TRBV5-6
clone size: -
D gene: -
CDR3 protein: CASSLGPPDRDNSPLHF
CDR3 DNA: TGTGCCAGCAGCTTGGGGCCGCCGGACAGAGATAATTCACCCCTCCACTTT

J gene: TRBJ1-2
V gene: TRBV5-5
clone size: once
D gene: TRBD1
CDR3 protein: CASSGGDRRGYTF
CDR3 DNA: TGTGCCAGCAGCGGAGGGGACAGGCGTGGCTACACCTTC

J gene: TRBJ2-1
V gene: TRBV2
clone size: -
D gene: -
CDR3 protein: CASSLRGADEQFF
CDR3 DNA: TGTGCCAGCAGTCTCAGGGGCGCGGATGAGCAGTTCTTC

J gene: TRBJ2-5
V gene: TRBV5-4
clone size: -
D gene: TRBD2
CDR3 protein: CASSFIGPSGEKETQYF
CDR3 DNA: TGTGCCAGCAGCTTCATCGGGCCTAGCGGGGAAAAAGAGACCCAGTACTTC

J gene: TRBJ2-1
V gene: TRBV7-8
clone size: -
D gene: -
CDR3 protein: CASSIGSYNEQFF
CDR3 DNA: TGTGCCAGCAGTATCGGCTCCTACAATGAGCAGTTCTTC

J gene: TRBJ1-1
V gene: TRBV9
clone size: once
D gene: -
CDR3 protein: CASSVASLNTEAFF
CDR3 DNA: TGTGCCAGCAGCGTAGCCAGTCTGAACACTGAAGCTTTCTTT

J gene: TRBJ1-1
V gene: TRBV25-1
clone size: -
D gene: -
CDR3 protein: CASSEWGTDEAFF
CDR3 DNA: TGTGCCAGCAGTGAATGGGGGACGGATGAAGCTTTCTTT

J gene: TRBJ2-2
V gene: TRBV2
clone size: -
D gene: -
CDR3 protein: CASSYTGGGTGELFF
CDR3 DNA: TGTGCCAGCAGTTACACAGGGGGGGGCACCGGGGAGCTGTTTTTT

J gene: TRBJ2-2
V gene: TRBV7-8
clone size: -
D gene: TRBD2
CDR3 protein: CASSLNAGLAGRTGELFF
CDR3 DNA: TGTGCCAGCAGCTTAAATGCCGGTCTAGCGGGAAGAACCGGGGAGCTGTTTTTT

J gene: TRBJ2-7
V gene: TRBV30
clone size: -
D gene: -
CDR3 protein: CAWAPGSSSYEQYF
CDR3 DNA: TGTGCCTGGGCCCCGGGCAGCAGCTCCTACGAGCAGTACTTC

J gene: TRBJ1-1
V gene: TRBV18
clone size: few
D gene: -
CDR3 protein: CASGTSGSTEAFF
CDR3 DNA: TGTGCCAGTGGGACCTCGGGGAGCACTGAAGCTTTCTTT

J gene: TRBJ2-2
V gene: TRBV4-1
clone size: -
D gene: -
CDR3 protein: CASSPPRWQNTGELFF
CDR3 DNA: TGCGCCAGCAGCCCGCCTCGGTGGCAGAACACCGGGGAGCTGTTTTTT

J gene: TRBJ2-1
V gene: TRBV7-8
clone size: -
D gene: -
CDR3 protein: CASSLVSWGRDEQFF
CDR3 DNA: TGTGCCAGCAGCTTAGTGTCTTGGGGGCGGGATGAGCAGTTCTTC

J gene: TRBJ2-7
V gene: TRBV9
clone size: -
D gene: TRBD2
CDR3 protein: CASSVSSGGSYEQYF
CDR3 DNA: TGTGCCAGCAGCGTTTCTAGCGGGGGCTCCTACGAGCAGTACTTC

J gene: TRBJ1-1
V gene: TRBV28
clone size: -
D gene: -
CDR3 protein: CASSFSLNTEAFF
CDR3 DNA: TGTGCCAGCAGTTTTTCCCTAAACACTGAAGCTTTCTTT

J gene: TRBJ2-1
V gene: TRBV5-1
clone size: -
D gene: -
CDR3 protein: CASGGGANNEQFF
CDR3 DNA: TGCGCCAGCGGAGGGGGAGCGAACAATGAGCAGTTCTTC

J gene: TRBJ2-7
V gene: TRBV10-2
clone size: -
D gene: -
CDR3 protein: CAAMRQDEQYF
CDR3 DNA: TGCGCCGCAATGAGGCAGGACGAGCAGTACTTC

J gene: TRBJ2-1
V gene: TRBV18
clone size: -
D gene: TRBD1
CDR3 protein: CASSGGQGAINEQFF
CDR3 DNA: TGTGCCAGCTCGGGCGGACAGGGCGCAATCAATGAGCAGTTCTTC

J gene: TRBJ1-2
V gene: TRBV4-2
clone size: -
D gene: -
CDR3 protein: CASSQDQRASDGYTF
CDR3 DNA: TGTGCCAGCAGCCAAGATCAGCGCGCTAGCGATGGCTACACCTTC

J gene: TRBJ1-2
V gene: TRBV5-1
clone size: -
D gene: TRBD1
CDR3 protein: CASSLLTGGFGYTF
CDR3 DNA: TGCGCCAGCAGCTTATTGACAGGGGGATTTGGCTACACCTTC

J gene: TRBJ2-3
V gene: TRBV29-1
clone size: -
D gene: -
CDR3 protein: CSVEWFADTQYF
CDR3 DNA: TGCAGCGTTGAGTGGTTTGCAGATACGCAGTATTTT

J gene: TRBJ1-4
V gene: TRBV7-4
clone size: -
D gene: TRBD1
CDR3 protein: CASSLDSRDRDPSEKLFF
CDR3 DNA: TGTGCCAGCAGCTTGGACTCCCGGGACAGGGATCCATCAGAAAAACTGTTTTTT

J gene: TRBJ2-3
V gene: TRBV5-1
clone size: -
D gene: -
CDR3 protein: CASSLGAISTDTQYF
CDR3 DNA: TGCGCCAGCAGCTTGGGAGCTATTAGCACAGATACGCAGTATTTT

J gene: TRBJ2-2
V gene: TRBV7-8
clone size: -
D gene: TRBD2
CDR3 protein: CASSSTGGGTGELFF
CDR3 DNA: TGTGCCAGCAGCTCTACTGGCGGGGGGACCGGGGAGCTGTTTTTT

J gene: TRBJ2-3
V gene: TRBV19
clone size: -
D gene: -
CDR3 protein: CASSKSGNVDTQYF
CDR3 DNA: TGTGCCAGTAGTAAGTCCGGGAATGTGGATACGCAGTATTTT

J gene: TRBJ1-2
V gene: TRBV9
clone size: -
D gene: TRBD1
CDR3 protein: CASSVVGGLNYGYTF
CDR3 DNA: TGTGCCAGCAGCGTGGTAGGGGGCCTCAACTATGGCTACACCTTC

J gene: TRBJ2-3
V gene: TRBV7-9
clone size: -
D gene: TRBD1
CDR3 protein: CASSPWTGGIDTDTQYF
CDR3 DNA: TGTGCCAGCAGCCCATGGACAGGGGGCATCGACACAGATACGCAGTATTTT

J gene: TRBJ1-1
V gene: TRBV5-8
clone size: -
D gene: -
CDR3 protein: CASSLDRDDTEAFF
CDR3 DNA: TGTGCCAGCAGCTTGGACAGGGATGACACTGAAGCTTTCTTT

J gene: TRBJ1-5
V gene: TRBV6-5
clone size: -
D gene: -
CDR3 protein: CASSYDAGGNQPQHF
CDR3 DNA: TGTGCCAGCAGTTACGATGCGGGGGGCAATCAGCCCCAGCATTTT

J gene: TRBJ2-5
V gene: TRBV7-9
clone size: -
D gene: TRBD2
CDR3 protein: CASSRTGGETQYF
CDR3 DNA: TGTGCCAGCAGCCGGACGGGGGGAGAGACCCAGTACTTC

J gene: TRBJ1-5
V gene: TRBV18
clone size: -
D gene: -
CDR3 protein: CASSPGWSNQPQHF
CDR3 DNA: TGTGCCAGCTCACCAGGGTGGAGCAATCAGCCCCAGCATTTT

J gene: TRBJ2-7
V gene: TRBV28
clone size: once
D gene: -
CDR3 protein: CASSSTQKQYF
CDR3 DNA: TGTGCCAGCAGTTCGACACAGAAGCAGTACTTC

J gene: TRBJ2-7
V gene: TRBV10-2
clone size: -
D gene: TRBD2
CDR3 protein: CATLLVAGNYEQYF
CDR3 DNA: TGCGCCACCCTTTTGGTAGCGGGAAACTACGAGCAGTACTTC

J gene: TRBJ2-7
V gene: TRBV4-3
clone size: once
D gene: -
CDR3 protein: CASSQATLSEQYF
CDR3 DNA: TGCGCCAGCAGCCAAGCAACGTTATCCGAGCAGTACTTC

J gene: TRBJ1-4
V gene: TRBV6-5
clone size: -
D gene: -
CDR3 protein: CASSYLGGEKLFF
CDR3 DNA: TGTGCCAGCAGTTACTTAGGGGGGGAAAAACTGTTTTTT

J gene: TRBJ1-1
V gene: TRBV5-1
clone size: few
D gene: -
CDR3 protein: CASSPQPKRGGDTEAFF
CDR3 DNA: TGCGCCAGCAGCCCACAGCCCAAACGGGGGGGGGACACTGAAGCTTTCTTT

J gene: TRBJ2-1
V gene: TRBV7-7
clone size: -
D gene: TRBD2
CDR3 protein: CASSPGTSRHNEQFF
CDR3 DNA: TGTGCCAGCAGCCCGGGGACTAGTCGGCACAATGAGCAGTTCTTC

J gene: TRBJ1-2
V gene: TRBV5-5
clone size: -
D gene: -
CDR3 protein: CASSLLGLGNYGYTF
CDR3 DNA: TGTGCCAGCAGCTTGCTGGGTCTGGGTAACTATGGCTACACCTTC

J gene: TRBJ2-1
V gene: TRBV19
clone size: -
D gene: -
CDR3 protein: CASSTRGTYNEQFF
CDR3 DNA: TGTGCCAGTAGTACTCGCGGTACCTACAATGAGCAGTTCTTC

J gene: TRBJ2-3
V gene: TRBV9
clone size: -
D gene: TRBD2
CDR3 protein: CASSVGSGLAADTQYF
CDR3 DNA: TGTGCCAGCAGCGTGGGTTCCGGACTAGCGGCAGATACGCAGTATTTT